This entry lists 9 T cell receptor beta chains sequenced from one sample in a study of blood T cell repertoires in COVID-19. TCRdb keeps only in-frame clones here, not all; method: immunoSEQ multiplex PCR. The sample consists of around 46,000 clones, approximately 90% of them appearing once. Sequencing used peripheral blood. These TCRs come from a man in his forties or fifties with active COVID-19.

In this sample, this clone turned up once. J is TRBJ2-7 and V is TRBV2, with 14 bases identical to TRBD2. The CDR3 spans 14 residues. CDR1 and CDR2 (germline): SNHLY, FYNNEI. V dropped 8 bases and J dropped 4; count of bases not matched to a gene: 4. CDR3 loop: CASSGTSGSYEQYF. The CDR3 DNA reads TGTGCCAGCTCCGGGACTAGCGGGAGTTACGAGCAGTACTTC.

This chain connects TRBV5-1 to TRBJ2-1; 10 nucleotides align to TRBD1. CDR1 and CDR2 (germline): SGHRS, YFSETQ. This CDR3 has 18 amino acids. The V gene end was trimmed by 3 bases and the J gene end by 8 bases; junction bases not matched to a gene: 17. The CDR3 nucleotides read TGCGCCAGCAGCTCCGGTACCTCCGGGACAGGGGAGGGACATGAGCAGTTCTTC. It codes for CASSSGTSGTGEGHEQFF.

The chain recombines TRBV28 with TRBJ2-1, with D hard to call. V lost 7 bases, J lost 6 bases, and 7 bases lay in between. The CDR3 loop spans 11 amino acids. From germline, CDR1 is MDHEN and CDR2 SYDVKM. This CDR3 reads CASKRSNEQFF. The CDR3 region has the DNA TGTGCCAGCAAAAGGAGCAATGAGCAGTTCTTC.

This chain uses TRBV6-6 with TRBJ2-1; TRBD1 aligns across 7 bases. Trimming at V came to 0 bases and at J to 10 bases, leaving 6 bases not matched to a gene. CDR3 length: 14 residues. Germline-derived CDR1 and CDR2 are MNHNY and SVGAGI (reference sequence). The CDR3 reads CASSYSGTVSEQFF. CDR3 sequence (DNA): TGTGCCAGCAGTTACTCCGGGACAGTTTCCGAGCAGTTCTTC.

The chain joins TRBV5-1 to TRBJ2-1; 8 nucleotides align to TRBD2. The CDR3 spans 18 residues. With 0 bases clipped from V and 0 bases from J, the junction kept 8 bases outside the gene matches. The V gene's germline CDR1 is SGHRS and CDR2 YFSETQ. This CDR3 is CASSLARGLAGSYNEQFF. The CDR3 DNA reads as TGCGCCAGCAGCTTGGCCAGAGGGCTAGCGGGCTCCTACAATGAGCAGTTCTTC.

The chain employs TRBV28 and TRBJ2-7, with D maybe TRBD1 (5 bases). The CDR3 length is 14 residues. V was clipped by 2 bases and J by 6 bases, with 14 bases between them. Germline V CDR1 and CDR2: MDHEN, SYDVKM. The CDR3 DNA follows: TGTGCCAGCAGTTTAACGCAGGGATGGGGCGAGCAGTACTTC. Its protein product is CASSLTQGWGEQYF.

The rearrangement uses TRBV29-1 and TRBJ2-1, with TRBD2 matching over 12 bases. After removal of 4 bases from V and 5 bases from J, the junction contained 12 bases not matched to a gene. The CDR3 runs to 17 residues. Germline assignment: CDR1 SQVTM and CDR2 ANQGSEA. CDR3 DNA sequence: TGCAGCGTTGCAGGCTTAGGACTAGCGGGAAGCAACAATGAGCAGTTCTTC. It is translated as CSVAGLGLAGSNNEQFF.

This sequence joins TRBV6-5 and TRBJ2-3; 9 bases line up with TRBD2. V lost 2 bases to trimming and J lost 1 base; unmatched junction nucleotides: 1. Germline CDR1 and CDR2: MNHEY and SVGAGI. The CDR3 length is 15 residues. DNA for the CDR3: TGTGCCAGCAGTTACGGCGGGGGGGGCACAGATACGCAGTATTTT. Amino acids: CASSYGGGGTDTQYF.

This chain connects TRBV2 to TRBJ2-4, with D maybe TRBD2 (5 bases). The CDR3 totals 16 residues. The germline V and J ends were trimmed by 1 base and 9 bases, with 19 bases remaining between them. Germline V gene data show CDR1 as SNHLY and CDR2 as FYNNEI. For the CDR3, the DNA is TGTGCCAGCAGTGAAGAGTCCATCGGGGTATATAGCATTCAGTACTTC. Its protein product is CASSEESIGVYSIQYF.